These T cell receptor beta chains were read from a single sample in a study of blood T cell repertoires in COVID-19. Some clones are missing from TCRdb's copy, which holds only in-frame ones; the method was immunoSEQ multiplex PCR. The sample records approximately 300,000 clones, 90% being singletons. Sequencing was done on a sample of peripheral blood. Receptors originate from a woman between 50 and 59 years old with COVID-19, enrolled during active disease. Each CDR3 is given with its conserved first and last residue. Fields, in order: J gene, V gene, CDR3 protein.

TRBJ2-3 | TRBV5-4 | CASSPRQGSGTDTQYF
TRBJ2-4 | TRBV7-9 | CASSLILATGLAKNIQYF
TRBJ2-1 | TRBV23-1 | CASSLPSGGTNEQFF
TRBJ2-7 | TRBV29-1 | CSVAPGGSSYEQYF
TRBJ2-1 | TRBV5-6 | CASSSPRGGRFDEQFF
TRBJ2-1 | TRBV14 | CASSLTAAAGSEQFF
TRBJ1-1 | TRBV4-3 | CASRLQTGDTEAFF
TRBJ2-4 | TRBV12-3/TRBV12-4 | CASRRAGGDIQYF
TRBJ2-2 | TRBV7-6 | CASSSQGGRRFLRTGELFF
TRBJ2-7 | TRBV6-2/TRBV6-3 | CASSYTTAIGQRYEQYF
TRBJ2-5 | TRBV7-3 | CASSLNPGLAGETQYF
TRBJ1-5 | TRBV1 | CTSSHEEWVTGQDQPQHF
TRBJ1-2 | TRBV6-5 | CASRQGFGNYGYTF
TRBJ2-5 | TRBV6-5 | CASSTRETQYF
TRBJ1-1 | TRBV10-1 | CASRDRINTEAFF
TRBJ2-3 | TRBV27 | CASSLSEGADTQYF
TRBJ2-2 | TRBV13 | CASSEPAGVMGTGELFF
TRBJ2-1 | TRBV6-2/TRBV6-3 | CASSYRREAKFF
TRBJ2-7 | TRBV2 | CASRRRGGGYEQYF
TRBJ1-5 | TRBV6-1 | CASSAVLRGPAGNQPQHF
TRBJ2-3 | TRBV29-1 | CSIRTGGTDTQYF
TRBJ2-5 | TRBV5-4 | CASLVQGAPETQYF
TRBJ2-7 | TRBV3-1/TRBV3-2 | CASSQSDPGLAPWYEQYF
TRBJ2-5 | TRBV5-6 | CASSDPLGTGEQETQYF
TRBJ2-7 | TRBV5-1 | CASTPGVAGNYEQYF
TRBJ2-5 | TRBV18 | CASARDRGLWQETQYF
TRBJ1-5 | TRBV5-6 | CASSHRNQPQHF
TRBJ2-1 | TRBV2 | CASVGLAKNEQFF
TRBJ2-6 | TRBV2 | CASSLRGQGSSGANVLTF
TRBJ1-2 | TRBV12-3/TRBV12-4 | CASSLRGGLGYTF